These 23 T cell receptor beta chains originate from one sample sequenced in a study of regulatory T cells in long-lasting Graves disease. Time point of the sample: persistent/refractory GD, antithyroid drugs over 5 years with positive TRAb. PBMC RNA served as the TCR library source. Researchers made TCR beta libraries by using iRepertoire HTBI primers and running Arm-PCR on CDR3 regions. TCRdb reprocessed the multiplex PCR reads via MiXCR and lists one record per CDR3 protein. The data contain about 460,000 distinct CDR3 sequences, approximately 22% of them seen just once; the ten biggest clones take up around 12%. The input for sequencing was peripheral blood mononuclear cells (PBMCs), taken when the disease was refractory, from a patient treated with antithyroid drugs. The receptors come from a female donor with Graves disease.

The chain couples TRBV5-4 to TRBJ2-7; D remains unclear. CDR3 length equals 14 residues. Between the trimmed V and J ends, which lost 3 bases and 0 bases, there was a span of 10 bases. CDR1 and CDR2 from the germline V gene are SGHNT and YYREEE (reference sequence). CDR3 in DNA: TGTGCCAGCAGCTCGGACGTCTTCTCCTACGAGCAGTACTTC. Its protein is CASSSDVFSYEQYF.

This clonotype has only a few counts. The chain uses TRBV7-2 and TRBJ2-3; D is undetermined. Trimming removed 6 bases at V and 1 base at J, with 11 bases between. The CDR3 totals 14 residues. Germline values: CDR1 SGHTA, CDR2 FQGNSA. CDR3 nucleotide sequence: TGTGCCAGCAGACGAGGCATACGCACAGATACGCAGTATTTT. Its protein product is CASRRGIRTDTQYF.

The DNA of the CDR3 is TGTGCCAGCTCGTTGGAGACACCCCACTGGAACACTGAAGCTTTCTTT. Its protein product is CASSLETPHWNTEAFF. The chain has TRBV18 and TRBJ1-1; D unclear. From germline, CDR1 is KGHSH and CDR2 LQKENI. V lost 6 bases, J lost 1 base, and 18 bases lay in between. This CDR3 comprises 16 residues.

The sample holds many counts of this clonotype. The chain couples TRBV6-5 to TRBJ2-7, with a tentative D call TRBD2 (6 bases). The CDR3 spans 16 residues. V gave up 2 bases and J gave up 3 bases, with 17 bases separating them. In germline, CDR1 is MNHEY, CDR2 SVGAGI. The CDR3 nucleotides are TGTGCCAGCAGTTACCCTTCAGCGGGTTTCCTCTACGAGCAGTACTTC. It codes for CASSYPSAGFLYEQYF.

The genes are TRBV19 and TRBJ1-2, with 9 bases aligning to TRBD1. CDR3 length: 17 residues. The V gene end was trimmed by 4 bases and the J gene end by 4 bases; junction bases not matched to a gene: 13. CDR1 is LNHDA, CDR2 SQIVND, per germline (reference sequence). As DNA, the CDR3 is TGTGCCAGTAGTACCAAACTTGGACAGGGGACCACCTATGGCTACACCTTC. Amino acids: CASSTKLGQGTTYGYTF.

This clonotype turned up a few times. The gene calls are TRBV2 and TRBJ1-2; weak D call: TRBD1 (6 bases). Between the trimmed V and J ends, which lost 5 bases and 2 bases, there was a span of 15 bases. The germline gives CDR1 SNHLY, CDR2 FYNNEI. The CDR3 contains 15 residues. CDR3 protein: CASSLDSQTNYGYTF. DNA for the CDR3: TGTGCCAGCAGTTTGGACAGCCAAACCAACTATGGCTACACCTTC.

This chain uses TRBV15 with TRBJ1-1, with TRBD1 matching 12 bases. Germline CDR1 reads LNHNV; CDR2 reads YYDKDF (reference sequence). V dropped 8 bases and J dropped 1; count of bases not matched to a gene: 17. The CDR3 is 19 residues long. The CDR3: CATCLITGTGGARNTEAFF. The CDR3 coding sequence is TGTGCCACCTGCCTAATAACCGGGACAGGGGGCGCCCGGAACACTGAAGCTTTCTTT.

A few counts support this clonotype. This CDR3 reads CASSATGGLQPQHF. In DNA, the CDR3 is TGTGCCAGTAGTGCTACAGGGGGCCTACAGCCCCAGCATTTT. The V and J genes are TRBV19 and TRBJ1-5; TRBD1 aligns across 9 bases. The V gene's germline CDR1 is LNHDA and CDR2 SQIVND (reference sequence). The CDR3 spans 14 residues. V was pared by 5 bases and J by 7 bases, with 6 bases of the junction left unmatched.

The sample holds many counts of this clonotype. The chain links TRBV28 to TRBJ1-5, with D maybe TRBD1 (6 bases). The CDR3 has 16 residues. The germline V gene has CDR1 MDHEN and CDR2 SYDVKM. Deletions cut 4 bases from V and 5 bases from J, with 18 bases between. The DNA for the CDR3 is TGTGCCAGCAGTTCGCCTGACAGGATACAGGATCAGCCCCAGCATTTT. Its protein is CASSSPDRIQDQPQHF.

Only a few counts were recorded for this clonotype. The rearrangement uses TRBV19 and TRBJ2-5; no definite D call. V was trimmed by 2 bases and J by 1 base, leaving 8 bases between them. Germline lookup yields CDR1 LNHDA and CDR2 SQIVND (reference sequence). This CDR3 region has 14 residues. The CDR3, as DNA: TGTGCCAGTAGTATAAACGGATTCCAAGAGACCCAGTACTTC. The encoded protein is CASSINGFQETQYF.

Ten or more counts support this clonotype. The genes are TRBV6-2 or TRBV6-3 and TRBJ2-7, with D possibly matching TRBD1 (5 bases). The CDR3 has 15 amino acids. The ends were cut back, 4 bases at V and 0 bases at J, with 13 bases in the middle. Germline V gene lookup returns CDR1 MNHEY and CDR2 SVGEGT. The CDR3 here is CASSSHRDSSYEQYF. The CDR3 DNA is TGTGCCAGCAGTTCCCACCGCGACAGCTCCTACGAGCAGTACTTC.

The chain combines TRBV12-3 or TRBV12-4 with TRBJ2-2, with D hard to call. This CDR3 has 15 residues. Trimming removed 6 bases from V and 2 bases from J, with 13 bases in between. The DNA of the CDR3 is TGTGCCAGCAGGCCTGTGTCCATCAACACCGGGGAGCTGTTTTTT. Its translation is CASRPVSINTGELFF.

The V and J genes are TRBV7-9 and TRBJ1-4, with D hard to call. In germline, CDR1 is SEHNR, CDR2 FQNEAQ (reference sequence). The CDR3 extends over 16 amino acids. V lost 5 bases to trimming and J lost 6 bases, with 19 bases between them. CDR3 residues: CASSPGSMREDEKLFF. The CDR3 DNA sequence: TGTGCCAGCAGCCCCGGTAGTATGCGGGAGGATGAAAAACTGTTTTTT.

This clonotype was recorded at least ten times. The J gene is TRBJ2-7, the V gene TRBV28, with 7 bases fitting TRBD1. Germline V gene lookup returns CDR1 MDHEN and CDR2 SYDVKM. V was clipped by 9 bases and J by 3 bases; unmatched bases: 20. CDR3 length: 17 amino acids. CDR3 sequence (DNA): TGTGCCAGGACCTCGTTCGGCTGCAGGGGGATTAGCTACGAGCAGTACTTC. Encoded protein: CARTSFGCRGISYEQYF. The variable domain in full, with the rest retrieved from reference TRBV28 and TRBJ2-7, is DVKVTQSSRYLVKRTGEKVFLECVQDMDHENMFWYRQDPGLGLRLIYFSYDVKMKEKGDIPEGYSVSREKKERFSLILESASTNQTSMYLCARTSFGCRGISYEQYFGPGTRLTVT.

A note on this clonotype: An end of the junction differs from the germline gene, which may be a read error. The chain recombines TRBV4-1 with TRBJ1-1; TRBD1 agrees at 7 bases. CDR3 length equals 15 residues. The V gene's germline CDR1 is MGHRA and CDR2 YSYEKL. CDR3 residues: CASSQAPTGNPEAFF. CDR3 DNA sequence: TGCGCCAGCAGCCAGGCGCCGACAGGGAACCCTGAAGCTTTCTTT.

This clonotype was picked up a small number of times. The chain's CDR3 is CASSDARGQAYEQYF. DNA of the CDR3: TGTGCCAGCAGCGACGCCAGGGGACAGGCCTACGAGCAGTACTTC. The rearrangement links TRBV7-9 to TRBJ2-7; 8 bases line up with TRBD1. This CDR3 spans 15 amino acids. The V and J ends lost 5 bases and 2 bases, in that order; junction bases with no gene match: 8. From germline, CDR1 is SEHNR and CDR2 FQNEAQ (reference sequence).

The J gene is TRBJ1-3, the V gene TRBV10-3; 7 bases are a match to TRBD1. The germline V gene encodes CDR1 ENHRY and CDR2 SYGVKD. This CDR3 is 14 amino acids long. The V gene end was trimmed by 5 bases and the J gene end by 2 bases; junction bases not matched to a gene: 3. CDR3 protein: CAISNDRAGNTIYF. The CDR3 DNA follows: TGTGCCATCAGTAATGACAGGGCTGGAAACACCATATATTTT.

The chain employs TRBV29-1 and TRBJ1-2; D not certain. Germline V gene lookup returns CDR1 SQVTM and CDR2 ANQGSEA. This CDR3 contains 13 residues. V lost 4 bases, J lost 8 bases, and 17 bases lay in between. The CDR3 sequence: CSVGIGRVEGYTF. DNA of the CDR3: TGCAGCGTTGGGATAGGCCGGGTTGAAGGCTACACCTTC.

This clonotype was detected a few times. The chain carries TRBV6-2 or TRBV6-3 and TRBJ1-1; D remains ambiguous. Germline V gene lookup returns CDR1 MNHEY and CDR2 SVGEGT. The CDR3 has 17 amino acids. The V and J ends lost 0 bases and 0 bases respectively, with 14 bases between them. CDR3 in DNA: TGTGCCAGCAGTTACTCTCTGCCGGACTATATGAACACTGAAGCTTTCTTT. It translates to CASSYSLPDYMNTEAFF.

In DNA form, the CDR3 reads TGTGCCATCGGCGTCCCGACAGTCCCTGGGGGTGGCTACACCTTC. Encoded protein: CAIGVPTVPGGGYTF. This chain links TRBV7-9 with TRBJ1-2; the D gene is possibly TRBD1 (5 bases). Germline-derived CDR1 and CDR2 are SEHNR and FQNEAQ (reference sequence). Trimming shortened V by 10 bases and J by 7 bases, and 25 bases separated the two germline ends. CDR3 size: 15 residues.

This clonotype was counted only a few times. This chain's CDR3 is CSAKDRVKNIQYF. The CDR3 DNA reads TGCAGCGCTAAGGACAGAGTCAAAAACATTCAGTACTTC. V usage is TRBV29-1 and J usage is TRBJ2-4, with a possible D match to TRBD1 (6 bases). The germline gives CDR1 SQVTM, CDR2 ANQGSEA. V lost 7 bases, J lost 3 bases, and 13 bases lay in between. This CDR3 is built from 13 residues. The whole variable domain, remainder taken from reference TRBV29-1 and TRBJ2-4, is SAVISQKPSRDICQRGTSLTIQCQVDSQVTMMFWYRQQPGQSLTLIATANQGSEATYESGFVIDKFPISRPNLTFSTLTVSNMSPEDSSIYLCSAKDRVKNIQYFGAGTRLSVL.

In its sample, this clonotype was seen many times. The chain carries TRBV2 and TRBJ2-7; 8 bases line up with TRBD2. This CDR3 is built from 16 residues. Germline CDR1 reads SNHLY; CDR2 reads FYNNEI. The J segment lost 3 bases and the V segment lost 11 bases, leaving 18 bases of the junction unmatched. The CDR3 here is CAVTGLGTLSHYEQYF. The CDR3 region has the DNA TGTGCCGTAACGGGACTAGGGACCCTCTCGCACTACGAGCAGTACTTC.

This clonotype was seen repeatedly, ten times or more. The chain combines TRBV6-1 with TRBJ1-1; D is ambiguous. Germline CDR1 MNHNS, CDR2 SASEGT. CDR3 size: 15 residues. V lost 0 bases and J 1 base, leaving 9 bases between the germline ends. The CDR3 DNA reads as TGTGCCAGCAGTGAAGCGCCCTGGAGGAACACTGAAGCTTTCTTT. This sequence encodes CASSEAPWRNTEAFF.